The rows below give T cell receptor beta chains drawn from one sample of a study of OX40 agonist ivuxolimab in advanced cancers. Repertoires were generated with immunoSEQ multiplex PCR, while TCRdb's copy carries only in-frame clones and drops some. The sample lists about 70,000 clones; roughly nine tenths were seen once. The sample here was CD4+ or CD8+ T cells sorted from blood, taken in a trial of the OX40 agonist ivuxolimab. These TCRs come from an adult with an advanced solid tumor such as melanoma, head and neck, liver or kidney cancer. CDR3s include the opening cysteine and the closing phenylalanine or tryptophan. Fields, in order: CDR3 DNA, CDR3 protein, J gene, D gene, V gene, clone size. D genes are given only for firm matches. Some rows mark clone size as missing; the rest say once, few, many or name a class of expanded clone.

cdr3_nt: TGTGCCAGCAGTCTGGGGTCCGGGGAGCAGTACTTC
cdr3_aa: CASSLGSGEQYF
j_call: TRBJ2-7
d_call: NA
v_call: TRBV27
clone_size: NA

cdr3_nt: TGTGCCAGCCGACCGATTACGGGCGCTGGGCCATACGAGCAGTACTTC
cdr3_aa: CASRPITGAGPYEQYF
j_call: TRBJ2-7
d_call: NA
v_call: TRBV28
clone_size: NA

cdr3_nt: TGCAGCGTTGAACCAGGGGGCGAATCTGGAAACACCATATATTTT
cdr3_aa: CSVEPGGESGNTIYF
j_call: TRBJ1-3
d_call: TRBD1
v_call: TRBV29-1
clone_size: NA

cdr3_nt: TGTGCCAGCAGCGCAAGGGGACAGGCTAATGAAAAACTGTTTTTT
cdr3_aa: CASSARGQANEKLFF
j_call: TRBJ1-4
d_call: TRBD1
v_call: TRBV7-2
clone_size: NA

cdr3_nt: TGTGCCAGCAGCAACCCGCCGGGACAGGGGTTTTTGACGGCTTTCTTT
cdr3_aa: CASSNPPGQGFLTAFF
j_call: TRBJ1-1
d_call: TRBD1
v_call: TRBV11-3
clone_size: NA

cdr3_nt: TGTGCTAGTGGGCAAGATGGGGCCAACGTCCTGACTTTC
cdr3_aa: CASGQDGANVLTF
j_call: TRBJ2-6
d_call: NA
v_call: TRBV12-5
clone_size: NA

cdr3_nt: TGCGCCAGCAGCTCGGGGACGTTAGTCGATCAAGAGACCCAGTACTTC
cdr3_aa: CASSSGTLVDQETQYF
j_call: TRBJ2-5
d_call: NA
v_call: TRBV5-1
clone_size: few

cdr3_nt: TGCGCCAGCAGCCAAGAGTCAGGGGCGTTGGAGCCCCAGCATTTT
cdr3_aa: CASSQESGALEPQHF
j_call: TRBJ1-5
d_call: NA
v_call: TRBV4-1
clone_size: NA

cdr3_nt: TGTGCCAGCAGCTTAGATCCGTCGGGAGGGTCCCACGAGCAGTACTTC
cdr3_aa: CASSLDPSGGSHEQYF
j_call: TRBJ2-7
d_call: TRBD2
v_call: TRBV11-2
clone_size: NA

cdr3_nt: TGTGCCAGCAGTACCGCCGGGACAGGAGTCTACGAGCAGTACTTC
cdr3_aa: CASSTAGTGVYEQYF
j_call: TRBJ2-7
d_call: TRBD1
v_call: TRBV28
clone_size: NA

cdr3_nt: TGTGCCAGCTCACCCAAGGGGACAGGGGACACCGGGGAGCTGTTTTTT
cdr3_aa: CASSPKGTGDTGELFF
j_call: TRBJ2-2
d_call: TRBD1
v_call: TRBV18
clone_size: few

cdr3_nt: TGTGCCAGCAGGGAATTGAGGGGGGCAACTAATGAAAAACTGTTTTTT
cdr3_aa: CASRELRGATNEKLFF
j_call: TRBJ1-4
d_call: NA
v_call: TRBV6-1
clone_size: NA

cdr3_nt: TGTGCCAGCAGCCAAGGCTTTTACGAGCAGTACTTC
cdr3_aa: CASSQGFYEQYF
j_call: TRBJ2-7
d_call: NA
v_call: TRBV14
clone_size: NA

cdr3_nt: TGTGCCAGCAGCAAAACTAGCGGGGGACGGGGTGAGCAGTACTTC
cdr3_aa: CASSKTSGGRGEQYF
j_call: TRBJ2-7
d_call: TRBD2
v_call: TRBV5-4
clone_size: NA

cdr3_nt: TGTGCCAGCAGCCGATTAGCCGCCTTCACAGATACGCAGTATTTT
cdr3_aa: CASSRLAAFTDTQYF
j_call: TRBJ2-3
d_call: NA
v_call: TRBV7-2
clone_size: NA

cdr3_nt: TGTGCCAGCAGCCAAGTTGCACTGAGCTCTGGAAACACCATATATTTT
cdr3_aa: CASSQVALSSGNTIYF
j_call: TRBJ1-3
d_call: NA
v_call: TRBV14
clone_size: NA

cdr3_nt: TGTGCCAGCAGCTTGGACGGTGACTATGGCTACACCTTC
cdr3_aa: CASSLDGDYGYTF
j_call: TRBJ1-2
d_call: NA
v_call: TRBV9
clone_size: NA

cdr3_nt: TGTGCCAGCAGTTACATAACCTCCGGGACAGGGGCCCCTAGTGACTTC
cdr3_aa: CASSYITSGTGAPSDF
j_call: TRBJ1-2
d_call: TRBD1
v_call: TRBV6-5
clone_size: NA

cdr3_nt: TGTGCCAGCACACTCAATGGACTAGCGGGAGTCTACAATGAGCAGTTCTTC
cdr3_aa: CASTLNGLAGVYNEQFF
j_call: TRBJ2-1
d_call: TRBD2
v_call: TRBV7-8
clone_size: NA

cdr3_nt: TGTGCCAGCAGCTTACGACAGGTCTCGCTAGCCAAAAACATTCAGTACTTC
cdr3_aa: CASSLRQVSLAKNIQYF
j_call: TRBJ2-4
d_call: NA
v_call: TRBV7-2
clone_size: NA

cdr3_nt: TGTGCCAGCTCACCAGCGGGGAACAATGAGCAGTTCTTC
cdr3_aa: CASSPAGNNEQFF
j_call: TRBJ2-1
d_call: NA
v_call: TRBV18
clone_size: NA

cdr3_nt: TGTGCCAGCAGCCCGACAGGACCCTACGAGCAGTACTTC
cdr3_aa: CASSPTGPYEQYF
j_call: TRBJ2-7
d_call: NA
v_call: TRBV7-3
clone_size: NA

cdr3_nt: TGTGCCAGCAGCCTCGGAGCGGGGAAGATGAACACTGAAGCTTTCTTT
cdr3_aa: CASSLGAGKMNTEAFF
j_call: TRBJ1-1
d_call: NA
v_call: TRBV7-3
clone_size: once

cdr3_nt: TGTGCCAGCGGGACAGTGGTTCCCGGGGAGCTGTTTTTT
cdr3_aa: CASGTVVPGELFF
j_call: TRBJ2-2
d_call: TRBD1
v_call: TRBV9
clone_size: NA

cdr3_nt: TGTGCCAGCAGCCAACTCGGGAAAATGAACACTGAAGCTTTCTTT
cdr3_aa: CASSQLGKMNTEAFF
j_call: TRBJ1-1
d_call: NA
v_call: TRBV7-9
clone_size: NA

cdr3_nt: TGTGCCAGCGGGGGGGTAGATTCACCCCTCCACTTT
cdr3_aa: CASGGVDSPLHF
j_call: TRBJ1-6
d_call: NA
v_call: TRBV28
clone_size: once

cdr3_nt: TGTGCCAGCAGCGTAGGGCCCGAGCGGGGCAATGAGCAGTTCTTC
cdr3_aa: CASSVGPERGNEQFF
j_call: TRBJ2-1
d_call: TRBD2
v_call: TRBV9
clone_size: NA

cdr3_nt: TGTGCCAGCAGTGAAGCTTCCGGCCAAGAGACCCAGTACTTC
cdr3_aa: CASSEASGQETQYF
j_call: TRBJ2-5
d_call: NA
v_call: TRBV2
clone_size: NA

cdr3_nt: TGTGCCAGCAGTTCGGGACAGGGGAGCGAAAAACTGTTTTTT
cdr3_aa: CASSSGQGSEKLFF
j_call: TRBJ1-4
d_call: TRBD1
v_call: TRBV28
clone_size: NA

cdr3_nt: TGTGCCAGCAGTCCCTGGATCACTAGCGGGGGGCTCACAGATACGCAGTATTTT
cdr3_aa: CASSPWITSGGLTDTQYF
j_call: TRBJ2-3
d_call: TRBD2
v_call: TRBV28
clone_size: NA

cdr3_nt: TGTGCCAGCCGCCTCCCGTTGCATCAATCAGTCGAGCAGTACTTC
cdr3_aa: CASRLPLHQSVEQYF
j_call: TRBJ2-7
d_call: NA
v_call: TRBV21-1
clone_size: NA

cdr3_nt: TGCGCCAGCAGTGAGGCGGGAGGGCCCACAGATACGCAGTATTTT
cdr3_aa: CASSEAGGPTDTQYF
j_call: TRBJ2-3
d_call: TRBD2
v_call: TRBV10-1
clone_size: NA

cdr3_nt: TGTGCCAGCTCACCCCCGGACAGATACAATGAGCAGTTCTTC
cdr3_aa: CASSPPDRYNEQFF
j_call: TRBJ2-1
d_call: NA
v_call: TRBV18
clone_size: few

cdr3_nt: TGTGCCAGCAGGGCCTCGGGGGGATCGGGTGAAGCTTTCTTT
cdr3_aa: CASRASGGSGEAFF
j_call: TRBJ1-1
d_call: NA
v_call: TRBV11-2
clone_size: NA

cdr3_nt: TGTGCCAGCTCACCAAGTCTAGCCAAAAACATTCAGTACTTC
cdr3_aa: CASSPSLAKNIQYF
j_call: TRBJ2-4
d_call: NA
v_call: TRBV18
clone_size: few

cdr3_nt: TGTGCCAGCAGCTTGTCGCTGGTCAGGGAAGAGACCCAGTACTTC
cdr3_aa: CASSLSLVREETQYF
j_call: TRBJ2-5
d_call: NA
v_call: TRBV7-6
clone_size: NA

cdr3_nt: TGCGCCAGCAGCTCGACAGGGGCTGGGGCCAACGTCCTGACTTTC
cdr3_aa: CASSSTGAGANVLTF
j_call: TRBJ2-6
d_call: TRBD1
v_call: TRBV5-1
clone_size: NA

cdr3_nt: TGTGCCAGCAGTTACGGCAGGGTGGTGACTGAAGCTTTCTTT
cdr3_aa: CASSYGRVVTEAFF
j_call: TRBJ1-1
d_call: NA
v_call: TRBV6-6
clone_size: NA

cdr3_nt: TGCGCCAGCAGAAGCGAGGACCGCTATAATTCACCCCTCCACTTT
cdr3_aa: CASRSEDRYNSPLHF
j_call: TRBJ1-6
d_call: NA
v_call: TRBV5-1
clone_size: once

cdr3_nt: TGTGCCAGCAGCGTAGGGGGAGGACAGGGGTCTCACGAGCAGTACTTC
cdr3_aa: CASSVGGGQGSHEQYF
j_call: TRBJ2-7
d_call: TRBD1
v_call: TRBV9
clone_size: NA

cdr3_nt: TGTGCCAGCAGTTTATGGAACCTAGCGGGAGGCCCCGGGGAGCTGTTTTTT
cdr3_aa: CASSLWNLAGGPGELFF
j_call: TRBJ2-2
d_call: TRBD2
v_call: TRBV28
clone_size: once

cdr3_nt: TGTGCCAGCAGATCGGGGACAGGGAATAATTCACCCCTCCACTTT
cdr3_aa: CASRSGTGNNSPLHF
j_call: TRBJ1-6
d_call: TRBD1
v_call: TRBV28
clone_size: NA

cdr3_nt: TGTGCCAGTAGTATAGTAGGCAGCCAGCCCCAGCATTTT
cdr3_aa: CASSIVGSQPQHF
j_call: TRBJ1-5
d_call: NA
v_call: TRBV19
clone_size: NA

cdr3_nt: TGTGCCAGTAGTCCCAGTGGGGGTCTAGCTGGTTATAGCAATCAGCCCCAGCATTTT
cdr3_aa: CASSPSGGLAGYSNQPQHF
j_call: TRBJ1-5
d_call: NA
v_call: TRBV19
clone_size: once

cdr3_nt: TGTGCCAGCTCATTAGGACCTACGTACGAGCAGTACTTC
cdr3_aa: CASSLGPTYEQYF
j_call: TRBJ2-7
d_call: NA
v_call: TRBV18
clone_size: NA

cdr3_nt: TGTGCCAGCAACGCGGGGGCGCGGATCTATGGCTACACCTTC
cdr3_aa: CASNAGARIYGYTF
j_call: TRBJ1-2
d_call: NA
v_call: TRBV5-4
clone_size: NA

cdr3_nt: TGTGCCAGCAGTTTTAATGGTGGTAGCAATCAGCCCCAGCATTTT
cdr3_aa: CASSFNGGSNQPQHF
j_call: TRBJ1-5
d_call: NA
v_call: TRBV27
clone_size: NA

cdr3_nt: TGTGCCAGCAGCCAAGGTGGCGGGAGCTCCTACAATGAGCAGTTCTTC
cdr3_aa: CASSQGGGSSYNEQFF
j_call: TRBJ2-1
d_call: TRBD2
v_call: TRBV14
clone_size: NA

cdr3_nt: TGTGCCAGCAGTTTATCACCAATATCAAGTCCAGTAGATCAGCCCCAGCATTTT
cdr3_aa: CASSLSPISSPVDQPQHF
j_call: TRBJ1-5
d_call: NA
v_call: TRBV28
clone_size: NA